The rows below give T cell receptor beta chains drawn from one sample of a study of T cells in localized non-small cell lung cancer. Profiled with immunoSEQ multiplex PCR; TCRdb holds only in-frame clones, not every one. Among about 26,000 clones listed, approximately 90% were seen once. The source was peripheral blood, collected before any cancer treatment. These receptors all stem from a female donor of 60 years or more with stage II squamous cell lung carcinoma. CDR3s include the opening cysteine and the closing phenylalanine or tryptophan. The D gene is left open where the match is weak. Part of the rows lack a size; the others show once, few, many or a class for expanded clones.

J gene | clone size | V gene | D gene | CDR3 protein | CDR3 DNA
TRBJ2-5 | NA | TRBV23-1 | NA | CASSHPEEQYF | TGCGCCAGCAGTCACCCGGAAGAGCAGTACTTC
TRBJ2-7 | NA | TRBV7-2 | TRBD1 | CASSSRTGAYEQYF | TGTGCCAGCAGCTCGCGGACAGGGGCCTACGAGCAGTACTTC
TRBJ1-6 | NA | TRBV6-5 | NA | CASSRRWGFKPLHF | TGTGCCAGCAGCCGACGCTGGGGCTTTAAACCCCTCCACTTT
TRBJ1-6 | NA | TRBV9 | TRBD1 | CASSPEDRPVSSYNSPLHF | TGTGCCAGCAGCCCGGAGGACAGGCCGGTGAGCTCCTATAATTCACCCCTCCACTTT
TRBJ1-2 | once | TRBV7-2 | NA | CASSLERGYYGYTF | TGTGCCAGCAGCTTGGAGAGGGGCTACTATGGCTACACCTTC
TRBJ2-7 | NA | TRBV7-8 | TRBD1 | CASSPGGQGAPLF | TGTGCCAGCAGCCCGGGCGGTCAGGGGGCCCCCCTCTTC
TRBJ2-2 | once | TRBV4-3 | NA | CASSLDSGELFF | TGCGCCAGCAGCCTTGACAGCGGGGAGCTGTTTTTT
TRBJ1-1 | NA | TRBV15 | NA | CATSRRARTEAFF | TGTGCCACCAGCAGACGGGCACGGACTGAAGCTTTCTTT
TRBJ2-6 | NA | TRBV2 | TRBD2 | CASRREQGPSGAGANVLTF | TGTGCCAGCAGGCGTGAACAGGGGCCTAGCGGGGCTGGGGCCAACGTCCTGACTTTC
TRBJ2-5 | NA | TRBV28 | TRBD1 | CASSSGQQETQYF | TGTGCCAGCAGTTCGGGACAGCAAGAGACCCAGTACTTC
TRBJ2-5 | NA | TRBV5-1 | TRBD2 | CASSLVQGGRQETQYF | TGCGCCAGCAGCTTAGTCCAGGGCGGGAGGCAAGAGACCCAGTACTTC
TRBJ2-1 | NA | TRBV7-8 | NA | CASSLARVGDHNEQFF | TGTGCCAGCAGCTTAGCGCGGGTGGGGGACCACAATGAGCAGTTCTTC
TRBJ1-1 | NA | TRBV30 | NA | CAWTMWGEAFF | TGTGCCTGGACCATGTGGGGTGAAGCTTTCTTT
TRBJ1-5 | NA | TRBV5-6 | TRBD1 | CASSLGTGAPDQPQHF | TGTGCCAGCAGCCTAGGGACAGGGGCCCCCGATCAGCCCCAGCATTTT
TRBJ2-1 | NA | TRBV25-1 | NA | CASSGSPEYNEQFF | TGTGCCAGCAGTGGGTCACCTGAATACAATGAGCAGTTCTTC
TRBJ2-3 | once | TRBV5-1 | NA | CASSPVFRPTDTQYF | TGCGCCAGCAGCCCCGTTTTTCGGCCGACAGATACGCAGTATTTT
TRBJ1-2 | NA | TRBV5-5 | NA | CASSLAGTGVNYGYTF | TGTGCCAGCAGCTTGGCCGGGACGGGCGTTAACTATGGCTACACCTTC
TRBJ2-1 | once | TRBV30 | NA | CAWSVPHGDLSNEQFF | TGTGCCTGGAGTGTACCGCATGGAGATCTCTCCAATGAGCAGTTCTTC
TRBJ2-5 | NA | TRBV7-9 | TRBD2 | CASSFDGSGGLAQYF | TGTGCCAGCAGCTTCGACGGGTCGGGGGGATTGGCCCAGTACTTC
TRBJ2-2 | NA | TRBV27 | NA | CASSPKSGYTGELFF | TGTGCCAGCAGTCCCAAAAGCGGATACACCGGGGAGCTGTTTTTT
TRBJ2-3 | NA | TRBV15 | NA | CATSSTYASSGPTDTQYF | TGTGCCACCAGCAGTACATACGCGTCGTCGGGGCCCACAGATACGCAGTATTTT
TRBJ1-1 | once | TRBV5-5 | NA | CASSLATIGWSEAFF | TGTGCCAGCAGCTTGGCCACGATTGGATGGTCGGAAGCTTTCTTT
TRBJ1-1 | NA | TRBV5-4 | NA | CASSIGAQKNTEAFF | TGTGCCAGCAGCATAGGGGCGCAGAAAAACACTGAAGCTTTCTTT
TRBJ2-2 | NA | TRBV19 | NA | CASRSWITTGELFF | TGTGCCAGTCGGTCCTGGATCACAACCGGGGAGCTGTTTTTT
TRBJ1-1 | NA | TRBV5-1 | TRBD1 | CASSSVQGRTEAFF | TGCGCCAGCAGCTCGGTACAGGGGAGGACTGAAGCTTTCTTT
TRBJ2-7 | NA | TRBV5-1 | TRBD1 | CASSVTGGSYEQYF | TGCGCCAGCAGCGTGACAGGGGGCTCCTACGAGCAGTACTTC
TRBJ1-1 | NA | TRBV4-1 | NA | CASSQDRWGANTEAFF | TGCGCCAGCAGCCAAGATCGATGGGGCGCGAACACTGAAGCTTTCTTT
TRBJ2-7 | NA | TRBV7-9 | NA | CASSLSGGRQYF | TGTGCCAGCAGCCTTAGCGGAGGACGGCAGTACTTC
TRBJ2-1 | NA | TRBV4-2 | TRBD2 | CASSAGLAGANEQFF | TGTGCCAGCAGCGCAGGACTAGCGGGAGCCAATGAGCAGTTCTTC
TRBJ1-2 | NA | TRBV6-5 | NA | CASSYPDSPNYGYTF | TGTGCCAGCAGTTACCCCGACAGTCCTAACTATGGCTACACCTTC
TRBJ1-1 | NA | TRBV5-1 | TRBD1 | CASSPGQGTTYTEAFF | TGCGCCAGCAGCCCCGGACAGGGGACTACCTACACTGAAGCTTTCTTT
TRBJ2-6 | NA | TRBV19 | TRBD2 | CASSIDGFASGSSGANVLTF | TGTGCCAGTAGTATAGATGGGTTCGCTAGCGGGAGCTCTGGGGCCAACGTCCTGACTTTC
TRBJ1-1 | NA | TRBV6-5 | TRBD1 | CASSRGGLNTEAFF | TGTGCCAGCAGTCGAGGGGGCCTGAACACTGAAGCTTTCTTT
TRBJ1-2 | NA | TRBV11-2 | NA | CASSRDIGGSGYTF | TGTGCCAGCAGCCGCGACATTGGAGGTAGTGGCTACACCTTC
TRBJ1-1 | NA | TRBV6-5 | NA | CASRIGRGLATEAFF | TGTGCCAGCAGAATCGGGCGGGGGTTGGCCACTGAAGCTTTCTTT
TRBJ2-5 | once | TRBV5-6 | NA | CASSHQGYTGETQYF | TGTGCCAGCAGCCATCAGGGTTACACGGGGGAGACCCAGTACTTC
TRBJ2-7 | NA | TRBV30 | TRBD2 | CAWSVLRLAGEEQYF | TGTGCCTGGAGTGTACTCCGACTAGCGGGCGAAGAGCAGTACTTC
TRBJ2-7 | NA | TRBV20-1 | TRBD1 | CSAGQGDEQYF | TGCAGTGCCGGACAGGGGGACGAGCAGTACTTC
TRBJ2-3 | NA | TRBV7-6 | TRBD2 | CASSSGLAGGPTTDTQYF | TGTGCCAGCAGCTCGGGACTAGCGGGAGGGCCTACCACTGATACGCAGTATTTT
TRBJ2-5 | NA | TRBV5-5 | TRBD2 | CASSQGLAGGQETQYF | TGTGCCAGCAGCCAAGGACTAGCGGGGGGGCAAGAGACCCAGTACTTC
TRBJ2-7 | once | TRBV7-2 | NA | CASSFGPGGRSSYEQYF | TGTGCCAGCAGCTTCGGCCCCGGGGGCCGTAGCTCCTACGAGCAGTACTTC
TRBJ2-1 | NA | TRBV6-5 | TRBD2 | CASSYSGEGRWVEQFF | TGTGCCAGCAGTTACTCGGGGGAGGGCCGGTGGGTTGAGCAGTTCTTC
TRBJ2-5 | NA | TRBV2 | NA | CASSVGRAGETQYF | TGTGCCAGCAGTGTTGGCAGGGCGGGAGAGACCCAGTACTTC
TRBJ1-4 | once | TRBV11-2 | NA | CASSLGVGQIF | TGTGCCAGCAGCTTAGGAGTGGGCCAGATTTTT
TRBJ1-2 | NA | TRBV9 | NA | CASSVGSGAYYGYTF | TGTGCCAGCAGCGTAGGTTCAGGGGCCTATTATGGCTACACCTTC
TRBJ2-5 | few | TRBV7-2 | NA | CASSLWFRETQYF | TGTGCCAGCAGCTTATGGTTTAGGGAGACCCAGTACTTC
TRBJ2-3 | NA | TRBV5-1 | NA | CASLTGSGGTDTQYF | TGCGCCAGCCTCACGGGGTCGGGAGGCACAGATACGCAGTATTTT
TRBJ2-3 | NA | TRBV19 | NA | CASSILQSTDTQYF | TGTGCCAGTAGTATCCTACAGAGCACAGATACGCAGTATTTT
TRBJ2-5 | NA | TRBV4-1 | NA | CASSLSPGEETQYF | TGCGCCAGCAGCTTAAGTCCAGGGGAGGAGACCCAGTACTTC
TRBJ2-7 | NA | TRBV7-9 | NA | CASSAQDYQQYF | TGTGCCAGCAGCGCACAGGACTACCAGCAGTACTTC
TRBJ2-7 | NA | TRBV7-6 | NA | CASSLDSLSSYEQYF | TGTGCCAGCAGCCTAGACAGTCTAAGCTCCTACGAGCAGTACTTC
TRBJ2-7 | NA | TRBV6-6 | NA | CASSREAYEQYF | TGTGCCAGCAGTAGAGAGGCCTACGAGCAGTACTTC
TRBJ2-7 | NA | TRBV7-8 | NA | CASSLAQRTYEQYF | TGTGCCAGCAGCTTAGCGCAACGGACCTACGAGCAGTACTTC
TRBJ2-2 | NA | TRBV29-1 | TRBD2 | CSAPLAGSVTGELFF | TGCAGCGCCCCACTAGCGGGTTCGGTCACCGGGGAGCTGTTTTTT
TRBJ2-4 | NA | TRBV7-9 | TRBD1 | CASSLAPGTGRGNIQYF | TGTGCCAGCAGCTTAGCACCGGGGACAGGGAGGGGGAACATTCAGTACTTC